These T cell receptor beta chains were read from a single sample in a study of lymphopenia after photon versus proton radiotherapy. TCRdb keeps only in-frame clones here, not all; method: immunoSEQ multiplex PCR. The sample holds 65,000 to 75,000 clones; around 87% are singletons and the top ten take 9.5% to 14%. Here the sequenced sample was peripheral blood, taken from a patient treated with proton-based radiotherapy. Source of these receptors: a man of 80 years or more with esophageal cancer. CDR3s include the opening cysteine and the closing phenylalanine or tryptophan. The D gene is left open where the match is weak. Clone size is stated in some rows and not others, as once, few, many or a class when expanded.

V gene: TRBV29-1; J gene: TRBJ2-3; clone size: NA; D gene: TRBD1; CDR3 protein: CSVEGQGASTDTQYF; CDR3 DNA: TGCAGCGTTGAAGGACAGGGGGCCAGCACAGATACGCAGTATTTT
V gene: TRBV5-1; J gene: TRBJ2-3; clone size: NA; D gene: TRBD2; CDR3 protein: CASSSSLAGLSDTQYF; CDR3 DNA: TGCGCCAGCAGCTCCTCCCTAGCGGGGTTGTCAGATACGCAGTATTTT
V gene: TRBV6-5; J gene: TRBJ1-4; clone size: NA; D gene: NA; CDR3 protein: CASSLPDGPEKLFF; CDR3 DNA: TGTGCCAGCAGTCTCCCGGACGGTCCGGAAAAACTGTTTTTT
V gene: TRBV9; J gene: TRBJ2-3; clone size: NA; D gene: TRBD2; CDR3 protein: CASSRSGDPTDTQYF; CDR3 DNA: TGTGCCAGCAGCAGAAGCGGGGACCCCACAGATACGCAGTATTTT
V gene: TRBV4-1; J gene: TRBJ2-7; clone size: few; D gene: NA; CDR3 protein: CASSEGDRRLYEQYF; CDR3 DNA: TGCGCCAGCAGCGAGGGTGACAGGAGGTTATACGAGCAGTACTTC
V gene: TRBV10-2; J gene: TRBJ2-2; clone size: once; D gene: TRBD1; CDR3 protein: CASSESGTGNTGELFF; CDR3 DNA: TGCGCCAGCAGTGAGTCGGGGACAGGGAACACCGGGGAGCTGTTTTTT
V gene: TRBV9; J gene: TRBJ1-1; clone size: NA; D gene: TRBD1; CDR3 protein: CASTIQGDMNTEAFF; CDR3 DNA: TGTGCCAGCACCATACAGGGGGACATGAACACTGAAGCTTTCTTT
V gene: TRBV5-1; J gene: TRBJ2-7; clone size: NA; D gene: NA; CDR3 protein: CASSLGQDGEQYF; CDR3 DNA: TGCGCCAGCAGCTTGGGACAGGATGGCGAGCAGTACTTC
V gene: TRBV4-3; J gene: TRBJ2-6; clone size: NA; D gene: NA; CDR3 protein: CASSPPTGFGGANVLTF; CDR3 DNA: TGCGCCAGCAGCCCCCCGACAGGTTTCGGGGGGGCCAACGTCCTGACTTTC
V gene: TRBV7-2; J gene: TRBJ2-1; clone size: NA; D gene: NA; CDR3 protein: CASSPRGTGWNEQFF; CDR3 DNA: TGTGCCAGCAGCCCACGGGGGACGGGATGGAATGAGCAGTTCTTC
V gene: TRBV7-2; J gene: TRBJ1-5; clone size: NA; D gene: NA; CDR3 protein: CASSLQGAISQPQHF; CDR3 DNA: TGTGCCAGCAGCTTGCAAGGGGCTATTAGTCAGCCCCAGCATTTT
V gene: TRBV30; J gene: TRBJ1-6; clone size: once; D gene: NA; CDR3 protein: CAWRPGAGNNSPLHF; CDR3 DNA: TGTGCCTGGCGTCCCGGGGCGGGGAATAATTCACCCCTCCACTTT
V gene: TRBV19; J gene: TRBJ1-1; clone size: NA; D gene: NA; CDR3 protein: CASSNRAFF; CDR3 DNA: TGTGCCAGTAGTAACAGGGCATTCTTT
V gene: TRBV7-6; J gene: TRBJ2-5; clone size: NA; D gene: TRBD2; CDR3 protein: CASSLYTSGLQETQYF; CDR3 DNA: TGTGCCAGCAGCTTATACACTAGCGGGCTCCAAGAGACCCAGTACTTC
V gene: TRBV10-3; J gene: TRBJ1-5; clone size: once; D gene: TRBD1; CDR3 protein: CAISARQTGGNQPQHF; CDR3 DNA: TGTGCCATCAGTGCCCGACAGACAGGGGGAAATCAGCCCCAGCATTTT
V gene: TRBV7-2; J gene: TRBJ1-2; clone size: NA; D gene: TRBD1; CDR3 protein: CASSPPGQGRYGYTF; CDR3 DNA: TGTGCCAGCAGCCCACCGGGACAGGGACGCTATGGCTACACCTTC
V gene: TRBV4-1; J gene: TRBJ2-7; clone size: NA; D gene: TRBD1; CDR3 protein: CASSQGQGGSYEQYF; CDR3 DNA: TGCGCCAGCAGCCAGGGACAGGGCGGATCCTACGAGCAGTACTTC
V gene: TRBV2; J gene: TRBJ2-1; clone size: NA; D gene: TRBD2; CDR3 protein: CASLGLAGARGEQFF; CDR3 DNA: TGTGCCAGCTTGGGACTAGCGGGGGCCCGCGGAGAGCAGTTCTTC
V gene: TRBV4-1; J gene: TRBJ1-1; clone size: NA; D gene: NA; CDR3 protein: CASSQVGQANTEAFF; CDR3 DNA: TGCGCCAGCAGCCAAGTTGGTCAGGCGAACACTGAAGCTTTCTTT
V gene: TRBV18; J gene: TRBJ1-2; clone size: NA; D gene: NA; CDR3 protein: CASSQSYSANYGYTF; CDR3 DNA: TGTGCCAGCTCACAGTCGTATTCGGCTAACTATGGCTACACCTTC
V gene: TRBV7-2; J gene: TRBJ2-3; clone size: once; D gene: TRBD1; CDR3 protein: CASSLVGTGYTDTQYF; CDR3 DNA: TGTGCCAGCAGCTTAGTTGGGACAGGGTACACAGATACGCAGTATTTT
V gene: TRBV6-6; J gene: TRBJ2-7; clone size: NA; D gene: NA; CDR3 protein: CASTDQTVIYEQYF; CDR3 DNA: TGTGCCAGCACCGACCAGACGGTCATCTACGAGCAGTACTTC
V gene: TRBV9; J gene: TRBJ2-1; clone size: NA; D gene: TRBD2; CDR3 protein: CASSVGSGRFDEQFF; CDR3 DNA: TGTGCCAGCAGCGTAGGCAGCGGGAGATTCGATGAGCAGTTCTTC
V gene: TRBV30; J gene: TRBJ1-3; clone size: NA; D gene: NA; CDR3 protein: CAWKQAGNTIYF; CDR3 DNA: TGTGCCTGGAAACAGGCTGGAAACACCATATATTTT
V gene: TRBV6-5; J gene: TRBJ1-5; clone size: NA; D gene: NA; CDR3 protein: CASSDNPDKYEHF; CDR3 DNA: TGTGCCAGCAGTGATAACCCAGACAAGTACGAACATTTT
V gene: TRBV4-1; J gene: TRBJ1-1; clone size: NA; D gene: TRBD1; CDR3 protein: CASSRSGTANTEAFF; CDR3 DNA: TGCGCCAGCAGCCGCTCCGGGACAGCGAACACTGAAGCTTTCTTT
V gene: TRBV30; J gene: TRBJ2-5; clone size: NA; D gene: TRBD2; CDR3 protein: CAWRERGVSVETQYF; CDR3 DNA: TGTGCCTGGAGAGAGCGGGGGGTATCGGTTGAGACCCAGTACTTC
V gene: TRBV6-1; J gene: TRBJ2-3; clone size: NA; D gene: TRBD2; CDR3 protein: CASSEDGRADTQYF; CDR3 DNA: TGTGCCAGCAGTGAAGATGGGAGGGCAGATACGCAGTATTTT
V gene: TRBV6-5; J gene: TRBJ2-7; clone size: NA; D gene: NA; CDR3 protein: CASSYSGGGLSYEQYF; CDR3 DNA: TGTGCCAGCAGTTACTCGGGCGGGGGCCTCTCCTACGAGCAGTACTTC
V gene: TRBV6-5; J gene: TRBJ2-5; clone size: NA; D gene: TRBD1; CDR3 protein: CASSSTGGAWETQYF; CDR3 DNA: TGTGCCAGCAGTTCGACAGGGGGCGCCTGGGAGACCCAGTACTTC
V gene: TRBV5-1; J gene: TRBJ2-5; clone size: NA; D gene: NA; CDR3 protein: CASSWEETQYF; CDR3 DNA: TGCGCCAGCAGCTGGGAAGAGACCCAGTACTTC
V gene: TRBV6-1; J gene: TRBJ1-4; clone size: NA; D gene: NA; CDR3 protein: CASSVGRTVEKLFF; CDR3 DNA: TGTGCCAGCAGTGTGGGAAGGACCGTCGAAAAACTGTTTTTT